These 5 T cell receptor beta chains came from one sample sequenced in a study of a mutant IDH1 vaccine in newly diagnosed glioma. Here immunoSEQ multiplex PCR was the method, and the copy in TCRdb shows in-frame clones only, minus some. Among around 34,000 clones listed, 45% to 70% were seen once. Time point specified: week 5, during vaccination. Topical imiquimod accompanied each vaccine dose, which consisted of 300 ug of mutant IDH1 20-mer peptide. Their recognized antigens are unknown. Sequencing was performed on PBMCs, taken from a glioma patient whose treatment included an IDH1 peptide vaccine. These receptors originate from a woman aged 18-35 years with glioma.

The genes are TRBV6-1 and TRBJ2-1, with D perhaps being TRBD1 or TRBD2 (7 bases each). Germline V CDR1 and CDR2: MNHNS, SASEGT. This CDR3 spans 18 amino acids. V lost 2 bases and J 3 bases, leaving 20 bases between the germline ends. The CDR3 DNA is TGTGCCAGCAGTGAACGAGAGGGGGGGACAGTTCTCTACAATGAGCAGTTCTTC. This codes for CASSEREGGTVLYNEQFF.

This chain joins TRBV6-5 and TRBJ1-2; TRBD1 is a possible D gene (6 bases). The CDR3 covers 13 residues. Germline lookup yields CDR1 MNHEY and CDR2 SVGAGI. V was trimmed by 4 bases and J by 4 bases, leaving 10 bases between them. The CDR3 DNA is TGTGCCAGCAGTTCCGCGACAGGCTATGGCTACACCTTC. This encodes CASSSATGYGYTF.

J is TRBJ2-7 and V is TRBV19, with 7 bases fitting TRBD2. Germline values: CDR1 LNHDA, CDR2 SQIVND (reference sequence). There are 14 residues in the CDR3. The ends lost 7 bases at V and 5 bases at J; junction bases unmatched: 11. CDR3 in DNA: TGTGCCAGTAATCCCCCCGGGAGGAGGAACGAGCAGTACTTC. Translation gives CASNPPGRRNEQYF.

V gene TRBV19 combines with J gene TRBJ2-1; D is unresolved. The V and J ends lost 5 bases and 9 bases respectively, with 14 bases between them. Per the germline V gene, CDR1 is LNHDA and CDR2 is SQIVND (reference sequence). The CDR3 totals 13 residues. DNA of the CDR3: TGTGCCAGTAGTCCCTGGGGAAGTTCTGAGCAGTTCTTC. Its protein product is CASSPWGSSEQFF.

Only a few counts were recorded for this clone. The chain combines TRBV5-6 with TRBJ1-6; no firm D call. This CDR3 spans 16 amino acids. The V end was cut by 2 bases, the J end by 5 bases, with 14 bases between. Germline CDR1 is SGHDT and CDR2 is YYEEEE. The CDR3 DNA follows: TGTGCCAGCAGCTTCTATCGGGCCCCCGATAATTCACCCCTCCACTTT. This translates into CASSFYRAPDNSPLHF.